The 3 T cell receptor beta chains given below trace back to one sample, sequenced in a study of technical replicates of blood from a few donors. Produced via immunoSEQ multiplex PCR; TCRdb's table is partial and in-frame only. The sample gives about 12,000 clones, around 96% of which show up once; 7.2% is in the top ten. The sequenced material came from PBMCs. Receptors were obtained from a human donor in good health.

This chain's CDR3 is CASIHNYRGNEQFF. In DNA form, the CDR3 reads TGTGCCAGCATTCATAACTACAGGGGGAATGAGCAGTTCTTC. This chain joins TRBV27 and TRBJ2-1; 8 bases agree with TRBD1. V was clipped by 7 bases and J by 7 bases; unmatched bases: 9. The germline CDR1 and CDR2 sequences are MNHEY and SMNVEV (reference sequence). The CDR3 totals 14 residues.

V usage is TRBV6-6 and J usage is TRBJ2-7; maybe TRBD2 (6 bases). The germline gives CDR1 MNHNY, CDR2 SVGAGI (reference sequence). The V gene lost 5 bases and the J gene lost 4 bases, with 18 bases spanning the gap. The CDR3 spans 15 residues. Here the CDR3 DNA reads TGTGCCAGCAGTAAGACCGGGACTCACCCTTACGAGCAGTACTTC. As protein: CASSKTGTHPYEQYF.

This clone was seen a single time. J is TRBJ2-5 and V is TRBV18; possibly TRBD1 for D (6 bases). The germline V and J ends were trimmed by 3 bases and 1 base, with 15 bases remaining between them. The length of the CDR3 is 16 residues. The V gene's germline CDR1 is KGHSH and CDR2 LQKENI. The DNA of the CDR3 is TGTGCCAGCTCACCGAACATACAGGGCCTCCAAGAGACCCAGTACTTC. The encoded protein is CASSPNIQGLQETQYF.